Below, one TCR beta chain is given with its context. What it recognizes is unknown. The CDR3 covers 14 residues. V lost 6 bases and J lost 2, with 13 bases in between. Germline V gene data show CDR1 as MNHNS and CDR2 as SASEGT. Assay used: immunoSEQ multiplex PCR; TCRdb lists only in-frame clones, some missing. The data hold tens of thousands of clones, with roughly nine tenths observed a single time. The data belong to a study of OX40 agonist ivuxolimab in advanced cancers. Study background: People who had prior anti-PD-1, anti-PD-L1 or anti-CTLA-4 therapy could take part, and roughly 40% had some.

The study's findings and limits: Dosing at 0.1 to 3.0 mg/kg was accompanied by clonal expansion of CD4+ and CD8+ blood T cells by week 6.

The V gene is TRBV6-1, the J gene TRBJ1-1; tentative D call: TRBD1 (6 bases). This clonotype was sampled from an adult with an advanced solid tumor such as melanoma, head and neck, liver or kidney cancer. This specimen consisted of CD4+ or CD8+ T cells sorted from blood, obtained in a trial of the OX40 agonist ivuxolimab. The CDR3 nucleotides are TGTGCCAGCAGAGTCGAACAGGGTAACACTGAAGCTTTCTTT. Encoded protein: CASRVEQGNTEAFF.